This T cell receptor beta chain was sequenced during a study of blood T cell repertoires in COVID-19. Overall study: Acute-phase and convalescent COVID-19 samples originated in the United States, Italy and Spain. In each case, the material was cDNA or gDNA derived from T cells, B-cell-depleted T cells, or PBMCs.

Methods used by the authors: Nucleated cell counts were estimated from reference gene primer amplification. Assay used: immunoSEQ multiplex PCR; TCRdb lists only in-frame clones, some missing. Clone size and the V and J calls come from that table; the DNA yielded D and trimming. Found here are about 270,000 clones, approximately 86% of them singletons; the top ten hold about 8.6%. The CDR3 is 13 amino acids. J lost 4 bases, V lost 8 bases, and 8 bases had no gene match. Looked up from germline, CDR1 is SGHTA and CDR2 is FQGTGA. The genes are TRBV7-3 and TRBJ2-7; 7 bases are a match to TRBD1. Sequencing used peripheral blood. This receptor was obtained from a man between 40 and 49 years old with active or convalescent COVID-19. The CDR3: CASFRDRIYEQYF. As DNA, the CDR3 is TGTGCCAGCTTCCGGGACAGAATATACGAGCAGTACTTC.